This entry lists 21 T cell receptor beta chains sequenced from one sample in a study of Graves' ophthalmopathy and Graves' hyperthyroidism. As the template, RNA transcripts were used to amplify TCR beta CDR3 regions. HTBI primers primed a first-round RT-PCR, and a second-round multiplex PCR followed. TCRdb fed the multiplex PCR reads into MiXCR, producing one record per CDR3 protein. Among around 1,000,000 distinct CDR3 sequences listed, less than 45% were seen once. Sequencing used peripheral blood or thyroid tissue (not recorded which). The receptors originated from an adult man with Graves' hyperthyroidism.

The V call is TRBV30, the J call TRBJ2-5, with D unclear. The V gene's germline CDR1 is GTSNPN and CDR2 SVGIG (reference sequence). This CDR3 contains 11 residues. The V and J ends lost 3 bases and 4 bases respectively, with 6 bases between them. CDR3 residues: CAWSSLETQYF. The DNA for the CDR3 is TGTGCCTGGAGCAGTTTAGAGACCCAGTACTTC.

This clonotype was seen many times. The chain combines TRBV10-2 with TRBJ1-5, with D unresolved. Trimming took off 5 bases at V and 2 bases at J, with 10 bases between the two ends. The CDR3 extends over 14 amino acids. Germline CDR1 is WSHSY and CDR2 is SAAADI. As DNA, the CDR3 is TGCGCCAGCAGTCAGAGTGAAGGCAATCAGCCCCAGCATTTT. Residues: CASSQSEGNQPQHF.

In this sample, this clonotype turned up many times. The chain employs TRBV7-2 and TRBJ2-2, with D possibly being TRBD1 or TRBD2 (6 bases each). The CDR3 consists of 14 residues. Looked up from germline, CDR1 is SGHTA and CDR2 is FQGNSA. The V end lost 4 bases, the J end lost 8 bases, and 14 bases lay between the germline ends. The CDR3 protein is CASSSSGAQGELFF. The DNA of the CDR3 is TGTGCCAGCAGCTCATCGGGGGCCCAGGGGGAGCTGTTTTTT.

This clonotype was seen ten or more times. The chain combines TRBV7-9 with TRBJ1-1, with D hard to call. V lost 3 bases and J 0 bases, leaving 11 bases between the germline ends. The CDR3 totals 15 residues. The germline V gene has CDR1 SEHNR and CDR2 FQNEAQ (reference sequence). CDR3 protein: CASSFQSFLNTEAFF. Written as DNA, the CDR3 is TGTGCCAGCAGCTTCCAGAGTTTCCTGAACACTGAAGCTTTCTTT.

This clonotype was observed once. This chain connects TRBV7-2 to TRBJ2-7, with TRBD1 matching 7 bases. Germline V gene sequence: CDR1 SGHTA, CDR2 FQGNSA. CDR3 size: 15 residues. The V and J ends lost 6 bases and 7 bases, in that order; junction bases with no gene match: 15. This chain's CDR3 is CTSRRLFRDSDEQYF. The CDR3 DNA reads as TGTACCAGCAGACGTCTTTTCCGGGACAGTGATGAGCAGTACTTC.

In regard to this clonotype: One base away lies a much larger clone, so this may be a sequencing read error. The chain recombines TRBV7-3 with TRBJ2-6; possibly TRBD1 for D (5 bases). Germline CDR1 and CDR2: SGHTA and FQGTGA. This CDR3 is built from 16 residues. The CDR3 here is CASSLTGYSGASVLTF. CDR3 DNA: TGTGCCAGCAGCTTAACAGGATACTCTGGGGCCAGCGTCCTGACTTTC. Complete variable domain (other parts from reference TRBV7-3 and TRBJ2-6): GAGVSQTPSNKVTEKGKYVELRCDPISGHTALYWYRQSLGQGPEFLIYFQGTGAADDSGLPNDRFFAVRPEGSVSTLKIQRTERGDSAVYLCASSLTGYSGASVLTFGAGSRLTVL.

This clonotype was picked up a small number of times. The J gene is TRBJ1-2, the V gene TRBV9; 9 bases align to TRBD1. Germline CDR1 SGDLS, CDR2 YYNGEE. The ends lost 4 bases at V and 4 bases at J; junction bases unmatched: 14. The CDR3 totals 17 residues. The CDR3 DNA reads TGTGCCAGCAGCCAAGAGGCGGTCTGGGGACAGGGCTATGGCTACACCTTC. It encodes CASSQEAVWGQGYGYTF.

This clonotype has ten or more counts. This rearrangement joins TRBV19 to TRBJ2-7; 8 bases fit TRBD1. Germline CDR1 LNHDA, CDR2 SQIVND (reference sequence). This CDR3 comprises 16 residues. The V gene end was trimmed by 5 bases and the J gene end by 3 bases; junction bases not matched to a gene: 12. CDR3 coding DNA: TGTGCCAGTAGTCCCAAGCCGCGGACAGGGAGCTACGAGCAGTACTTC. Translating it yields CASSPKPRTGSYEQYF.

J is TRBJ2-7 and V is TRBV5-1; 11 positions match TRBD1. Per the germline V gene, CDR1 is SGHRS and CDR2 is YFSETQ. J gave up 3 bases and V 4 bases, and 9 bases lay outside the gene matches. The length of the CDR3 is 16 residues. Written as DNA, the CDR3 is TGCGCCAGCAGCCGCCGACTGGGACAGGGGGACTACGAGCAGTACTTC. This encodes CASSRRLGQGDYEQYF.

This clonotype has a count of ten or more. The chain carries TRBV2 and TRBJ1-5; D is unclear. V gave up 3 bases and J gave up 7 bases, with 13 bases separating them. Germline V gene data show CDR1 as SNHLY and CDR2 as FYNNEI. The CDR3 extends over 14 amino acids. The CDR3 loop is CASSDRQALQPQHF. CDR3 nucleotides: TGTGCCAGCAGTGATCGGCAGGCCCTCCAGCCCCAGCATTTT. Using reference TRBV2 and TRBJ1-5 for the parts outside the CDR3, the full variable domain is EPEVTQTPSHQVTQMGQEVILRCVPISNHLYFYWYRQILGQKVEFLVSFYNNEISEKSEIFDDQFSVERPDGSNFTLKIRSTKLEDSAMYFCASSDRQALQPQHFGDGTRLSIL.

This clonotype was recorded a few times. This rearrangement joins TRBV4-3 to TRBJ2-7; D may be TRBD2 (6 bases). Between the trimmed V and J ends, which lost 1 base and 4 bases, there was a span of 29 bases. Per the germline V gene, CDR1 is LGHNA and CDR2 is YSLEER. This CDR3 is 20 amino acids long. As DNA, the CDR3 is TGCGCCAGCAGCCAAGGCTCGGACCGCCGACAGAGCCCGGGGGATTACGAGCAGTACTTC. Protein sequence: CASSQGSDRRQSPGDYEQYF.

This clonotype was observed many times. The gene calls are TRBV5-4 and TRBJ1-2; D is unresolved. CDR3 length: 14 amino acids. From germline, CDR1 is SGHNT and CDR2 YYREEE (reference sequence). The V end lost 4 bases, the J end lost 2 bases, and 12 bases lay between the germline ends. The CDR3 sequence is CASSPEAGNYGYTF. The CDR3 region has the DNA TGTGCCAGCAGCCCGGAGGCCGGAAACTATGGCTACACCTTC.

This clonotype was observed at least ten times. The CDR3 protein is CSARSMDRERSYEQYF. DNA for the CDR3: TGCAGTGCACGAAGCATGGACAGGGAAAGGTCCTACGAGCAGTACTTC. This chain joins TRBV20-1 and TRBJ2-7; 8 bases match TRBD1. Germline CDR1 DFQATT, CDR2 SNEGSKA (reference sequence). The V and J ends lost 6 bases and 1 base, in that order; junction bases with no gene match: 14. This CDR3 is 16 amino acids long.

V and J are TRBV7-9 and TRBJ2-7, with TRBD1 matching over 10 bases. The CDR3 length is 14 residues. From germline, CDR1 is SEHNR and CDR2 FQNEAQ (reference sequence). V lost 7 bases, J lost 2 bases, and 5 bases stayed unmatched. CDR3 DNA sequence: TGTGCCAGCATGAAGGGACAGGGGACCTACGAGCAGTACTTC. The encoded protein is CASMKGQGTYEQYF.

This clonotype came up many times. The gene calls are TRBV15 and TRBJ2-7, with D possibly matching TRBD1 (6 bases). V lost 1 base to trimming and J lost 2 bases, with 9 bases between them. Germline V gives CDR1 LNHNV, CDR2 YYDKDF (reference sequence). The CDR3 has 14 amino acids. CDR3 sequence (DNA): TGTGCCACCAGCAGAGTCCGGACAGCCTACGAGCAGTACTTC. As protein: CATSRVRTAYEQYF.

The chain carries TRBV29-1 and TRBJ2-7; D tentatively reads TRBD1 or TRBD2 (7 bases each). CDR3 length: 14 residues. Per the germline V gene, CDR1 is SQVTM and CDR2 is ANQGSEA. V lost 7 bases to trimming and J lost 3 bases, with 19 bases between them. In DNA form, the CDR3 reads TGCAGCGGGGAGGGACAGCTATCCAACTACGAGCAGTACTTC. This gives the protein CSGEGQLSNYEQYF.

This clonotype was seen more than once but under ten times. The chain combines TRBV19 with TRBJ1-1; 7 positions agree with TRBD1. The CDR3 extends over 13 amino acids. Germline V gene data show CDR1 as LNHDA and CDR2 as SQIVND (reference sequence). V dropped 6 bases and J dropped 4; count of bases not matched to a gene: 5. This CDR3 reads CASSETGPTEAFF. DNA of the CDR3: TGTGCCAGTAGCGAGACAGGGCCCACTGAAGCTTTCTTT.

Turning to this clonotype: This CDR3 fails to terminate in the conserved phenylalanine or tryptophan, so it likely reflects a read error. The chain has TRBV6-5 and TRBJ2-2, with 7 bases identical to TRBD1. J lost 7 bases, V lost 7 bases, and 9 bases had no gene match. The CDR3 is 14 residues long. Per the germline V gene, CDR1 is MNHEY and CDR2 is SVGAGI. CDR3 protein: CASTQTGKNGELFS. Written as DNA, the CDR3 is TGTGCCAGCACCCAGACAGGGAAAAACGGGGAGCTGTTTTCT.

The V gene is TRBV7-8, the J gene TRBJ2-7; TRBD1 matches 9 bases. The CDR3 runs to 16 residues. Per the germline V gene, CDR1 is SGHVS and CDR2 is FQNEAQ. V gave up 8 bases and J gave up 2 bases; unmatched junction bases: 13. CDR3 region: CASSPAPGQGTYEQYF. The CDR3 region has the DNA TGTGCCAGCTCACCAGCACCGGGACAGGGCACCTACGAGCAGTACTTC. The full variable domain, its missing parts supplied by reference TRBV7-8 and TRBJ2-7, is GAGVSQSPRYKVAKRGQDVALRCDPISGHVSLFWYQQALGQGPEFLTYFQNEAQLDKSGLPSDRFFAERPEGSVSTLKIQRTQQEDSAVYLCASSPAPGQGTYEQYFGPGTRLTVT.

This clonotype was found many times. J is TRBJ1-2 and V is TRBV29-1; D ambiguous. Trimming stripped 1 base from V and 4 bases from J, with 13 bases between. The CDR3 loop spans 14 amino acids. The germline V gene encodes CDR1 SQVTM and CDR2 ANQGSEA. CDR3 DNA sequence: TGCAGCGTTGAAGCCCTTGAGAGTCCCTATGGCTACACCTTC. Its protein is CSVEALESPYGYTF.

The rearrangement links TRBV2 to TRBJ1-2; D not certain. The CDR3 contains 12 residues. Germline loops: CDR1 SNHLY, CDR2 FYNNEI. V lost 1 base and J 8 bases, leaving 8 bases between the germline ends. The CDR3 nucleotides read TGTGCCAGCAGTGAAGAGGGCGGAGGCTACACCTTC. It specifies CASSEEGGGYTF.